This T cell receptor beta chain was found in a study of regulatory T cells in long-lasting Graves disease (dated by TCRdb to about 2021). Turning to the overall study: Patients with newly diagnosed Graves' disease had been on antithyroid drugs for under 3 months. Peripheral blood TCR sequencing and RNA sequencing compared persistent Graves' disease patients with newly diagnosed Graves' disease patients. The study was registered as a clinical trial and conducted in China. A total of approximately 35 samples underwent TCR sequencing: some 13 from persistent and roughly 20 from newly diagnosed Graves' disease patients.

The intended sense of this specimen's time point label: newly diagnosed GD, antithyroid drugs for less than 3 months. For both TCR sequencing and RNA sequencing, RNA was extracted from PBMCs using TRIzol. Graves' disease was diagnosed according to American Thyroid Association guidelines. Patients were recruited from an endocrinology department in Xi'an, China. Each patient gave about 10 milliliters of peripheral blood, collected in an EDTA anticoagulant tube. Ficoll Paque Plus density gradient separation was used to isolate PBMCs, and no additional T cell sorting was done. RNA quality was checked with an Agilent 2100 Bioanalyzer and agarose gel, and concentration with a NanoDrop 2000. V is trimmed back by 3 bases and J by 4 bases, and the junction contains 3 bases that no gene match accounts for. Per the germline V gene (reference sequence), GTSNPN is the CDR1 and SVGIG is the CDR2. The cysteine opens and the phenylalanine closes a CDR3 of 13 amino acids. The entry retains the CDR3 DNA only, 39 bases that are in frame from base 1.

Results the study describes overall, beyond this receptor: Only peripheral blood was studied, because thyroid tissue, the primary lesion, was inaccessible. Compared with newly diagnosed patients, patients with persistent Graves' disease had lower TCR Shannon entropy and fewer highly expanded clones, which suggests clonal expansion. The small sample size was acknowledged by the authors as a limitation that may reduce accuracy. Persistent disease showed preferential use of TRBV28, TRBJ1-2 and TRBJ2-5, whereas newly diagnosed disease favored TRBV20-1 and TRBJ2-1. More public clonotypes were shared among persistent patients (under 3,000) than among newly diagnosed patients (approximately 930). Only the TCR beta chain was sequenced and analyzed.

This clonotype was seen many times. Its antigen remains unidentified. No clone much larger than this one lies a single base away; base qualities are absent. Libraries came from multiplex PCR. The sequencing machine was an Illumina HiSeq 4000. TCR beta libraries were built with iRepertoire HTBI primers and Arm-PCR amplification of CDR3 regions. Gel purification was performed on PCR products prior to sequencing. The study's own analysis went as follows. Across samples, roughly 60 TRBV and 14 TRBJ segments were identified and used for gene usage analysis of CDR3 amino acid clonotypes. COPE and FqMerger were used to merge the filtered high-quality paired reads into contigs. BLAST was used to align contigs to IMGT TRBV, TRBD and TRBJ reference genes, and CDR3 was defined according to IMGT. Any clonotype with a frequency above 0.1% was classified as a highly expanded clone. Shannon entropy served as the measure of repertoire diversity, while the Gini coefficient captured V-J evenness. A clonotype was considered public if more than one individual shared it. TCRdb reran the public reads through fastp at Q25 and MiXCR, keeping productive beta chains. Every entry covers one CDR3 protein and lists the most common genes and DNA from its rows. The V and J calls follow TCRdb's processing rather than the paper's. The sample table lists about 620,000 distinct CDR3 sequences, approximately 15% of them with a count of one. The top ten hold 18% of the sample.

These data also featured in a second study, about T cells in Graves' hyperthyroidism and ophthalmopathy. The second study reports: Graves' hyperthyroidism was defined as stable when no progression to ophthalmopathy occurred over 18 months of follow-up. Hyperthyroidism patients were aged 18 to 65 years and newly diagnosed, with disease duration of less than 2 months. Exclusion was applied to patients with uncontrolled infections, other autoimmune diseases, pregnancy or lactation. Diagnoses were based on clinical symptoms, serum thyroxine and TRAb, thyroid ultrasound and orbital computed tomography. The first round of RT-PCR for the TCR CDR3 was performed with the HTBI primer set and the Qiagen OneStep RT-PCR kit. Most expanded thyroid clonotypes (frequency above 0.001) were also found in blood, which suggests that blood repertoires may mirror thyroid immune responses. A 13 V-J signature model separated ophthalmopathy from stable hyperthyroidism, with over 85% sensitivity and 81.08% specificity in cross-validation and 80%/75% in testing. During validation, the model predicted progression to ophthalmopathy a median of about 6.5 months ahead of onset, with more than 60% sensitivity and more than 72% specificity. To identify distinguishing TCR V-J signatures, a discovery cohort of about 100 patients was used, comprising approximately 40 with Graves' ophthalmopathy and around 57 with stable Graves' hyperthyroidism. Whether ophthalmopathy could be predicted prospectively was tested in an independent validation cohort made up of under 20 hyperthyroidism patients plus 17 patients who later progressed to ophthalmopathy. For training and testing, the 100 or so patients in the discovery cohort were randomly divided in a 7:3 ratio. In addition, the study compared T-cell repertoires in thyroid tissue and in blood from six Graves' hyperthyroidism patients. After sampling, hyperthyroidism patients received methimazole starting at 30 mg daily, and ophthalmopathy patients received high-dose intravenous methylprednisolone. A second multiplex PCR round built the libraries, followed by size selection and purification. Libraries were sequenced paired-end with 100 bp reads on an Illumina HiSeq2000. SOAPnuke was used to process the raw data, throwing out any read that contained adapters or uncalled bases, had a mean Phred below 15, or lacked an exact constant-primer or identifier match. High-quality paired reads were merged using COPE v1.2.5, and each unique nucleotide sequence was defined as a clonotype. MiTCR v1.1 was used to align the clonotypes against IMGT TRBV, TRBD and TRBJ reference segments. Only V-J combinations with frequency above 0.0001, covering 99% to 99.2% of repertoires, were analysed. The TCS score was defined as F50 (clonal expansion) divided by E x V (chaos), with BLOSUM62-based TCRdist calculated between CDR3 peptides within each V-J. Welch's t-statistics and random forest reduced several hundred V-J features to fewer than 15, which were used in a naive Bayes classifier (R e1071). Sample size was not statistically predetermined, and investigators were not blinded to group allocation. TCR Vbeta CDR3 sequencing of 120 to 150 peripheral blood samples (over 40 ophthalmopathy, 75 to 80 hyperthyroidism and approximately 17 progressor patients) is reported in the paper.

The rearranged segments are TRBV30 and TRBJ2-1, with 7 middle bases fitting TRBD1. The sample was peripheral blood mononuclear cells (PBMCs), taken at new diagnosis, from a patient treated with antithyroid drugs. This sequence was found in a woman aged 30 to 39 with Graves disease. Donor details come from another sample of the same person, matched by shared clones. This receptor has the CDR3 CAWRQGFYNEQFF. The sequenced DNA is TGTGCCTGGAGACAGGGGTTTTACAATGAGCAGTTCTTC.